This passage covers 26 T cell receptor beta chains from one sample sequenced in a study of CD8+ T cells in alopecia areata. Specified treatment: oral pan-JAK inhibitor, 5-10 mg twice daily. Investigators isolated RNA and reverse transcribed it into cDNA to act as the sequencing template. Only in-frame clones appear in the TCRdb table, and some are missing; sequencing was by immunoSEQ multiplex PCR. The sample includes some 100,000 clones, just under 60% seen only once; the top ten take around 15%. The source material was CD8+ T cells sorted from blood, sampled between weeks 55 and 65, from a patient treated with tofacitinib. Receptor source: a human donor with alopecia areata.

The chain carries TRBV30 and TRBJ1-4; no clear D. The CDR3 consists of 14 residues. Germline V gene lookup returns CDR1 GTSNPN and CDR2 SVGIG (reference sequence). V was trimmed by 4 bases and J by 3 bases, leaving 12 bases between them. Here the CDR3 DNA reads TGTGCCTGGAAATCTTCGGGAGCTAATGAAAAACTGTTTTTT. Translated: CAWKSSGANEKLFF.

V usage is TRBV5-1 and J usage is TRBJ2-7; either TRBD1 or TRBD2 may fit D (6 bases each). The CDR3 has 12 residues. Germline V gives CDR1 SGHRS, CDR2 YFSETQ. The germline V and J ends were trimmed by 6 bases and 10 bases, with 17 bases remaining between them. The CDR3 bases are TGCGCCAGCACAGAGGGGGGATCTTTACAGTACTTC. This codes for CASTEGGSLQYF.

This clone was found a few times. This chain uses TRBV1 with TRBJ2-5; the table's D call, TRBD1, was not checked against the DNA. TRBV1 is a pseudogene. The CDR3 is made up of 14 amino acids. In nucleotides, the CDR3 is TGCACCAGCAGCCACCATGACAGGATACGGACCCAGTACTTC. It is translated as CTSSHHDRIRTQYF.

This chain links TRBV7-9 with TRBJ2-1, with 11 bases fitting TRBD1. The CDR3 is 15 amino acids. The junction had 6 bases not matched to a gene; V was cut back by 2 bases and J by 9 bases. Germline V gene lookup returns CDR1 SEHNR and CDR2 FQNEAQ (reference sequence). The DNA of the CDR3 is TGTGCCAGCAGCTTAAAAGGACAGGGGGCTTTTGAGCAGTTCTTC. Translated: CASSLKGQGAFEQFF.

The J gene is TRBJ1-1, the V gene TRBV7-6; unclear D gene. The CDR3 totals 15 residues. Germline CDR1 is SGHVS and CDR2 is FNYEAQ. V shed 0 bases and J shed 0 bases, with 8 bases lying between them. DNA of the CDR3: TGTGCCAGCAGCTTAGCGGAAGGTATGAACACTGAAGCTTTCTTT. Protein product: CASSLAEGMNTEAFF.

This clone showed up just a few times. This chain connects TRBV5-1 to TRBJ1-2; D gene ambiguous. CDR3 length equals 12 residues. V was shortened by 3 bases and J by 8 bases, with 11 bases between the two germline ends. Germline values: CDR1 SGHRS, CDR2 YFSETQ. CDR3: CASSSDGGGYTF. CDR3 bases: TGCGCCAGCAGCTCGGACGGCGGGGGCTACACCTTC.

The chain has TRBV13 and TRBJ2-7; tentatively, D is TRBD2 (5 bases). Between the trimmed V and J ends, which lost 5 bases and 2 bases, there was a span of 7 bases. This CDR3 region has 12 residues. Germline CDR1 reads PRHDT; CDR2 reads FYEKMQ (reference sequence). The CDR3: CASSEGPYEQYF. The CDR3 DNA sequence: TGTGCCAGCAGCGAGGGCCCCTACGAGCAGTACTTC.

The chain links TRBV11-2 to TRBJ2-3; tentative D call: TRBD1 (6 bases). The CDR3 sequence is 14 residues long. V was clipped by 5 bases and J by 5 bases, with 14 bases between them. CDR1 is SGHAT, CDR2 FQNNGV, per germline. The CDR3 reads CASSASPGQDTQYF. The CDR3 DNA is TGTGCCAGCAGCGCGTCCCCGGGACAAGATACGCAGTATTTT.

V usage is TRBV7-9 and J usage is TRBJ2-1; perhaps TRBD2 as D (5 bases). V was clipped by 7 bases and J by 2 bases, with 18 bases between them. CDR3 length equals 16 residues. Per the germline V gene, CDR1 is SEHNR and CDR2 is FQNEAQ (reference sequence). CDR3 in amino acids: CASTDPSEGTYNEQFF. The CDR3 coding sequence is TGTGCCAGCACCGACCCCAGCGAGGGAACCTACAATGAGCAGTTCTTC.

This clone was detected only a few times. This sequence joins TRBV6-6 and TRBJ1-1, with D unclear. CDR3 length: 15 amino acids. V lost 5 bases, J lost 1 base, and 14 bases lay in between. The germline gives CDR1 MNHNY, CDR2 SVGAGI (reference sequence). The CDR3 reads CASSRLRGANTEAFF. The CDR3 DNA follows: TGTGCCAGCAGTCGCCTTCGTGGTGCGAACACTGAAGCTTTCTTT.

The CDR3 region has the DNA TGCGCCAGCAGCTTGGCTCAGGACTCTGGAAACACCATATATTTT. Encoded protein: CASSLAQDSGNTIYF. The V call is TRBV5-1, the J call TRBJ1-3; D is uncertain. Germline loops: CDR1 SGHRS, CDR2 YFSETQ. V lost 0 bases and J 0 bases, leaving 7 bases between the germline ends. This CDR3 spans 15 amino acids. The full variable domain, its missing parts supplied by reference TRBV5-1 and TRBJ1-3, is KAGVTQTPRYLIKTRGQQVTLSCSPISGHRSVSWYQQTPGQGLQFLFEYFSETQRNKGNFPGRFSGRQFSNSRSEMNVSTLELGDSALYLCASSLAQDSGNTIYFGEGSWLTVV.

V usage is TRBV4-1 and J usage is TRBJ1-2; weak D call: TRBD1 (6 bases). Germline V gives CDR1 MGHRA, CDR2 YSYEKL. The CDR3 has 16 amino acids. V dropped 1 base and J dropped 7 bases, with 19 bases sitting between them. CDR3: CASSQVQGDFSGGYTF. As DNA, the CDR3 is TGCGCCAGCAGCCAAGTACAGGGAGACTTTTCGGGTGGCTACACCTTC.

This clone has just one count. The J gene is TRBJ1-1, the V gene TRBV19; TRBD1 is a possible D gene (5 bases). This CDR3 comprises 12 residues. With 4 bases removed from V and 10 bases from J, the gap between germline ends came to 13 bases. Germline V gene data show CDR1 as LNHDA and CDR2 as SQIVND (reference sequence). This CDR3 reads CASSTSGTGAFF. The CDR3 DNA reads as TGTGCCAGTAGTACATCCGGGACGGGAGCTTTCTTT.

This CDR3 is CAKSRGMNTEAFF. The CDR3 nucleotides are TGTGCCAAAAGCCGCGGAATGAACACTGAAGCTTTCTTT. The chain recombines TRBV30 with TRBJ1-1; D is unresolved. V lost 8 bases and J 0 bases, leaving 13 bases between the germline ends. CDR3 size: 13 residues. Germline CDR1 and CDR2: GTSNPN and SVGIG (reference sequence).

This clone was detected only a few times. The chain links TRBV6-5 to TRBJ2-2, with 11 bases matching TRBD2. With V trimmed by 10 bases and J by 5 bases, 9 bases remained unmatched. Germline CDR1 is MNHEY and CDR2 is SVGAGI. The CDR3 is made up of 15 amino acids. The DNA for the CDR3 is TGTGCCACCCGGGGTAGCGGGGGGGAAACCGGGGAGCTGTTTTTT. This sequence encodes CATRGSGGETGELFF.

The V call is TRBV30, the J call TRBJ2-4, with 9 bases aligning to TRBD1. From germline, CDR1 is GTSNPN and CDR2 SVGIG (reference sequence). The CDR3 has 14 amino acids. Trimming cost V 1 base and J 8 bases; bases outside gene matches: 6. The CDR3 nucleotides are TGTGCCTGGAGTGGGGGACAGGGTGGGGACATTCAGTACTTC. The encoded protein is CAWSGGQGGDIQYF.

The rearrangement joins TRBV20-1 to TRBJ2-7; TRBD1 matches 7 bases. CDR3 size: 11 residues. Germline V gene lookup returns CDR1 DFQATT and CDR2 SNEGSKA (reference sequence). V was clipped by 6 bases and J by 6 bases; unmatched bases: 5. As DNA, the CDR3 is TGCAGTGCCAGAAACAGGGGCGAGCAGTACTTC. Its protein product is CSARNRGEQYF.

V is TRBV9 and J is TRBJ2-2; D possibly corresponds to TRBD1 (8 bases). CDR3 length: 13 amino acids. Germline CDR1 and CDR2: SGDLS and YYNGEE. The V and J ends lost 4 bases and 13 bases respectively, with 17 bases between them. The CDR3 bases are TGTGCCAGCAGCTACTTGGACAGGGAGGGGCTGTTTTTT. This codes for CASSYLDREGLFF.

A few counts support this clone. CDR3: CASSPEGRGFYNEQFF. In DNA, the CDR3 is TGTGCCAGCAGCCCCGAAGGGAGGGGATTTTACAATGAGCAGTTCTTC. The gene calls are TRBV7-3 and TRBJ2-1; 7 nucleotides agree with TRBD2. V gave up 5 bases and J gave up 4 bases; unmatched junction bases: 11. The CDR3 runs to 16 residues. Germline CDR1 reads SGHTA; CDR2 reads FQGTGA.

V and J are TRBV12-5 and TRBJ2-1, with 12 bases that match TRBD1. CDR1 LGHNT and CDR2 FRNRAP come from the germline V gene. The CDR3 spans 14 residues. J was trimmed by 8 bases and V by 5 bases; bases with no gene match: 4. The CDR3, as DNA: TGTGCTAGTGGTATGGGACAGGGGGCCTATGAGCAGTTCTTC. This gives the protein CASGMGQGAYEQFF.

In this sample, this clone turned up a few times. The chain links TRBV29-1 to TRBJ1-1; D is undetermined. The CDR3 contains 11 residues. The germline V gene has CDR1 SQVTM and CDR2 ANQGSEA. V lost 6 bases and J lost 4, with 9 bases in between. CDR3 coding DNA: TGCAGCGTCCCCCGCGGCACTGAAGCTTTCTTT. This sequence encodes CSVPRGTEAFF. Full variable domain (missing parts from reference TRBV29-1 and TRBJ1-1): SAVISQKPSRDICQRGTSLTIQCQVDSQVTMMFWYRQQPGQSLTLIATANQGSEATYESGFVIDKFPISRPNLTFSTLTVSNMSPEDSSIYLCSVPRGTEAFFGQGTRLTVV.

The rearrangement uses TRBV19 and TRBJ1-6; tentative D call: TRBD1 (6 bases). The V end was cut by 7 bases, the J end by 7 bases, with 8 bases between. Per the germline V gene, CDR1 is LNHDA and CDR2 is SQIVND (reference sequence). The CDR3 totals 12 residues. The CDR3 DNA reads as TGTGCCAGTAATACAGGGAATTCACCCCTCCACTTT. Its translation: CASNTGNSPLHF.

The chain combines TRBV20-1 with TRBJ2-1, with D unresolved. The CDR3 runs to 11 residues. With 0 bases removed from V and 9 bases from J, the gap between germline ends came to 6 bases. Germline CDR1 is DFQATT and CDR2 is SNEGSKA (reference sequence). The CDR3 sequence is CSAREGPEQFF. The CDR3, as DNA: TGCAGTGCTAGAGAGGGCCCTGAGCAGTTCTTC.

The rearrangement uses TRBV7-9 and TRBJ2-7, with TRBD1 matching 9 bases. The V gene end was trimmed by 7 bases and the J gene end by 6 bases; junction bases not matched to a gene: 7. The CDR3 is 13 residues long. Germline V gene sequence: CDR1 SEHNR, CDR2 FQNEAQ (reference sequence). DNA of the CDR3: TGTGCCAGCACGGGGACAGGGACCGGCGAGCAGTACTTC. Translated: CASTGTGTGEQYF.

The V and J genes are TRBV7-2 and TRBJ2-1; D uncertain. With 0 bases removed from V and 1 base from J, the gap between germline ends came to 4 bases. The CDR3 runs to 14 residues. In germline, CDR1 is SGHTA, CDR2 FQGNSA. CDR3 amino acids: CASSLAGSYNEQFF. The CDR3 DNA is TGTGCCAGCAGCTTAGCGGGATCCTACAATGAGCAGTTCTTC.

This clone came up a few times. The gene calls are TRBV9 and TRBJ2-7; TRBD1 matches 7 bases. Trimming took 0 bases from V and 6 from J; bases not matched to a gene: 6. The CDR3 runs 14 residues. CDR1 SGDLS and CDR2 YYNGEE come from the germline V gene. The CDR3 DNA reads as TGTGCCAGCAGCGTAGGGGGACAGAGCTTCGAGCAGTACTTC. Protein: CASSVGGQSFEQYF.